The 2 T cell receptor beta chains given below trace back to one sample, sequenced in a study of T cells in Graves' hyperthyroidism and ophthalmopathy. Amplification targeted TCR beta CDR3 regions from RNA transcripts. Initially, a first-round RT-PCR of the TCR CDR3 employed the HTBI primer set. MiXCR was run by TCRdb on the multiplex PCR reads, yielding one entry per CDR3 protein. Of around 350,000 distinct CDR3 sequences detected, about 12% appear once; the ten largest clones hold 9.2%. Sequencing input: blood. These receptors were collected from a woman between 18 and 29 years old with Graves' hyperthyroidism.

In this sample, this clonotype turned up many times. The rearrangement uses TRBV25-1 and TRBJ2-5; D ambiguous. The CDR3 runs to 14 residues. Germline CDR1 and CDR2: MGHDK and SYGVNS. V lost 4 bases and J lost 1, with 10 bases in between. CDR3 loop: CASSGGIFQETQYF. The CDR3, as DNA: TGTGCCAGCAGTGGCGGAATATTCCAAGAGACCCAGTACTTC.

This clonotype was found a few times. The V call is TRBV5-5, the J call TRBJ1-4, with 8 bases lining up with TRBD1. V shed 7 bases, J shed 7 bases, and the junction held 15 bases outside the gene matches. Germline lookup yields CDR1 SGHKS and CDR2 YYEKEE (reference sequence). The CDR3 extends over 16 amino acids. The CDR3 DNA is TGTGCCAGCGGGAGGGAAAGGACAGGGCTCGCTGAAAAACTGTTTTTT. Its translation: CASGRERTGLAEKLFF.